The T cell receptor (beta chain) under discussion was sequenced for a study of early T cells in non-severe SARS-CoV-2 infection. Whole-study context: Sequenced material consisted of bulk RNA (from unsorted whole blood), and chains were unpaired.

Concerning this clonotype itself: Its matching antigen is unknown. A much more abundant neighbour one base away suggests this may be a read error.

V lost 1 base and J 2 bases, leaving 10 bases between the germline ends. Germline CDR1 reads SGHTA; CDR2 reads FQGTGA. The CDR3 contains 15 residues. Study-level points and caveats: There was a bias toward anti-spike CD8 responses in VDJdb matching, which missed private and CD4 specificities.

Individual cDNA molecules received unique molecular identifiers during library preparation. In TCRdb, the 5' RACE reads were re-called with MiXCR into one record per CDR3 protein. The sample carries approximately 77,000 distinct CDR3 sequences, less than 20% recorded once. The sample comprised whole blood. The receptor comes from an adult who was a healthcare worker with PCR-confirmed SARS-CoV-2 infection or an uninfected control (not recorded which). The chain combines TRBV7-3 with TRBJ2-3; D gene ambiguous. The CDR3 here is CASSLSMVNTDTQYF. CDR3 in DNA: TGTGCCAGCAGCTTAAGTATGGTCAACACAGATACGCAGTATTTT.